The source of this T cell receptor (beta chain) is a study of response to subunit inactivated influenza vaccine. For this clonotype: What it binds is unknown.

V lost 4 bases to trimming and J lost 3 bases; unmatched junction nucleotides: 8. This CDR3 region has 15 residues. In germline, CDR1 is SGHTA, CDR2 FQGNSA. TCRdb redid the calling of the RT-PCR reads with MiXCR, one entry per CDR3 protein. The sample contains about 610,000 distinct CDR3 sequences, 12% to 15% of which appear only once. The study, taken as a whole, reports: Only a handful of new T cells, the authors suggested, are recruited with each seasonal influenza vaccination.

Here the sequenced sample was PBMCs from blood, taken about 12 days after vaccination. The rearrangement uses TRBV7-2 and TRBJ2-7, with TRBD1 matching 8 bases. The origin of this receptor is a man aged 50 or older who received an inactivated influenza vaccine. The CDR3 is CASSSRTGLFYEQYF. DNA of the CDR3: TGTGCCAGCAGCTCCCGGACAGGGCTGTTCTACGAGCAGTACTTC.